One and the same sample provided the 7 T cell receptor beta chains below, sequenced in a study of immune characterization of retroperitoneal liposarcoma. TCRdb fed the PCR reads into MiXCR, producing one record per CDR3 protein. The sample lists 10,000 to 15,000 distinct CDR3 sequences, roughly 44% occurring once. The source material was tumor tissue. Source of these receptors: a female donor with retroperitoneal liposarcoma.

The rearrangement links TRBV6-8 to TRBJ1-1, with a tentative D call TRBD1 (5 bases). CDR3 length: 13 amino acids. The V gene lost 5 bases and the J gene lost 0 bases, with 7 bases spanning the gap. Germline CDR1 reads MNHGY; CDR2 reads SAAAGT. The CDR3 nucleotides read TGTGCCAGCAGTGGACAAATGAACACTGAAGCTTTCTTT. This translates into CASSGQMNTEAFF.

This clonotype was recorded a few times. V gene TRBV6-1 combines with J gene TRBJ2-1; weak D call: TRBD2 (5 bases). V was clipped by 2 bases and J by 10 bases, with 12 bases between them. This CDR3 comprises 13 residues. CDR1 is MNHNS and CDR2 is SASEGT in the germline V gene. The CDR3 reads CASSEQAQREQFF. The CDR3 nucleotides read TGTGCCAGCAGTGAACAGGCCCAGCGGGAGCAGTTCTTC.

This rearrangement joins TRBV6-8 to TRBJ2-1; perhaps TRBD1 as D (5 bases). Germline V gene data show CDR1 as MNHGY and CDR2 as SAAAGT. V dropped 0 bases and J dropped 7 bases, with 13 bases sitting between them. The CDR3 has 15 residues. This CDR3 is CASSYSTYRKNEQFF. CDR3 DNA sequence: TGTGCCAGCAGTTACTCGACGTACAGGAAGAATGAGCAGTTCTTC.

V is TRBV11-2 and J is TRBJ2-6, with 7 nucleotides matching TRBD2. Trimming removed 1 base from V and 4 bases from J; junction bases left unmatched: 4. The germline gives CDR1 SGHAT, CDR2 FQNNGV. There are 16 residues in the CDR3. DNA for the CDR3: TGTGCCAGCAGCTTAGCGGGGGGTTTAGGGGCCAACGTCCTGACTTTC. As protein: CASSLAGGLGANVLTF.

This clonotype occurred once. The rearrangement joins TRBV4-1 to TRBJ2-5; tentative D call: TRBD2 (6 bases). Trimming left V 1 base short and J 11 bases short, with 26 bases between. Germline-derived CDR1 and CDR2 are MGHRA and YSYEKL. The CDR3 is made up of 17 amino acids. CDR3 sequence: CASSQVIVPGVRREQYF. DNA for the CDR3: TGCGCCAGCAGCCAAGTCATCGTTCCGGGGGTACGAAGAGAGCAGTACTTC.

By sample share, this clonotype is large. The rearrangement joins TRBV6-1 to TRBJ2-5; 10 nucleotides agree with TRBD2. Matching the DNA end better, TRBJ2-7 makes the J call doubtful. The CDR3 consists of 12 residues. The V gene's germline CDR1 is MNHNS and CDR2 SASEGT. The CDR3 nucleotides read TGTGCCAGCGAGCGGGAGGGGTACGAGCAGTACTTC. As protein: CASEREGYEQYF.

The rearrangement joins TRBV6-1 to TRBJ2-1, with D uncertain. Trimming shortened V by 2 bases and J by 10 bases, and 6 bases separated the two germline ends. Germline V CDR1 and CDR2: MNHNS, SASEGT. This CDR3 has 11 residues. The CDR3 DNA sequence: TGTGCCAGCAGTGAACTCTACGAGCAGTTCTTC. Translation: CASSELYEQFF.